This TCR beta chain was observed in a study of pediatric ulcerative colitis. Whole-study findings and limits: A couple of rectal CDR3 clonotypes occurred in all ulcerative colitis patients. A couple of patients had blood samples with substantially reduced template counts.

Generated by immunoSEQ multiplex PCR, the TCRdb table keeps only in-frame clones and is missing some. The sample contains more than 45,000 clones, 75% to 90% of which appear only once. The CDR3 has 14 amino acids. With 8 bases clipped from V and 2 bases from J, the junction kept 9 bases outside the gene matches. Germline V gene data show CDR1 as LNHDA and CDR2 as SQIVND (reference sequence). As to this clone: Its antigen is still unknown.

Sequencing input: blood. The genes are TRBV19 and TRBJ2-7, with 7 positions matching TRBD2. This sequence was found in a boy between 10 and 17 years old who was a control in a study of pediatric ulcerative colitis. DNA of the CDR3: TGTGCCAGTGGGTCGGGGGGTGCCACCTACGAGCAGTACTTC. The encoded protein is CASGSGGATYEQYF.